The 3 T cell receptor beta chains presented below share a single source sample, sequenced in a study of Graves' ophthalmopathy and Graves' hyperthyroidism. Amplification of TCR beta CDR3 regions used RNA transcripts. HTBI primers served in a first-round RT-PCR, which a second-round multiplex PCR followed. Each CDR3 protein is one row after TCRdb ran MiXCR on the multiplex PCR reads. The table includes nearly 400,000 distinct CDR3 sequences, approximately 20% detected once. The material sequenced was peripheral blood. The receptors stem from a woman aged 18-29 years with Graves' ophthalmopathy.

This clonotype was recorded at least ten times. The V and J genes are TRBV27 and TRBJ1-5, with D possibly being TRBD1 (6 bases). This CDR3 comprises 17 residues. Germline V gene data show CDR1 as MNHEY and CDR2 as SMNVEV (reference sequence). Trimming shortened V by 2 bases and J by 0 bases, and 14 bases separated the two germline ends. CDR3 protein: CASSLRGALNSNQPQHF. DNA of the CDR3: TGTGCCAGCAGTTTACGGGGGGCGCTGAATAGCAATCAGCCCCAGCATTTT.

This clonotype showed up many times. The chain employs TRBV28 and TRBJ2-2; D is undetermined. The germline CDR1 and CDR2 sequences are MDHEN and SYDVKM. V gave up 2 bases and J gave up 7 bases, with 5 bases separating them. This CDR3 spans 12 amino acids. The CDR3 protein is CASSLRGGELFF. The CDR3 DNA follows: TGTGCCAGCAGTTTACGCGGCGGGGAGCTGTTTTTT.

This clonotype was recorded many times. This chain uses TRBV28 with TRBJ1-5; 8 nucleotides agree with TRBD1. The trim removed 6 bases at V and 7 bases at J, leaving 11 bases unmatched. The length of the CDR3 is 15 residues. Germline assignment: CDR1 MDHEN and CDR2 SYDVKM. This CDR3 reads CASRRRQGTEQPQHF. CDR3 DNA: TGTGCCAGCAGGCGAAGACAGGGGACGGAACAGCCCCAGCATTTT.